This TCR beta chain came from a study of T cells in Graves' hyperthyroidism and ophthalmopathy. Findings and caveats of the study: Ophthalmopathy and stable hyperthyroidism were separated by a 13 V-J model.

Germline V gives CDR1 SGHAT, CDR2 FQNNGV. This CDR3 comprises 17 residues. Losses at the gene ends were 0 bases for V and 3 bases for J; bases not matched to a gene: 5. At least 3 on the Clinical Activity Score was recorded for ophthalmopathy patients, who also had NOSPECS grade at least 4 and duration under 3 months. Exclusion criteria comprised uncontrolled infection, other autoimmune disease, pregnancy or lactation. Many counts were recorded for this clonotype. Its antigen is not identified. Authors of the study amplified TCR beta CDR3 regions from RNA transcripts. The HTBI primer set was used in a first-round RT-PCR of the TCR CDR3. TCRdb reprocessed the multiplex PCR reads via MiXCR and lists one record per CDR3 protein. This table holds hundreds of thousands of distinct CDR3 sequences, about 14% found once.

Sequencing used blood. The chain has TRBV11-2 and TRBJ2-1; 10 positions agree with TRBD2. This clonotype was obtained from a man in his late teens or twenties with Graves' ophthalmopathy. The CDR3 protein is CASSLDPSGSVYNEQFF. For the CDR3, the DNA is TGTGCCAGCAGCTTAGATCCTAGCGGGAGCGTCTACAATGAGCAGTTCTTC.